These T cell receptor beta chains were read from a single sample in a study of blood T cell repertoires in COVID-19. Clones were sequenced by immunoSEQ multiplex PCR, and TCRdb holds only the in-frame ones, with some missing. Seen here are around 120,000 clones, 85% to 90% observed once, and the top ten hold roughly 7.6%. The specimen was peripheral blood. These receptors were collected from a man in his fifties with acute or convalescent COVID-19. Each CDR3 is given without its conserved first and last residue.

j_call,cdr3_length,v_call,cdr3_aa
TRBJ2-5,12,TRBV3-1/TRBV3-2,ASSQNRGMQTQY
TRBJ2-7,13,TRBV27,ASSLNGGGFYEQY
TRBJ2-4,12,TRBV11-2,ASSLRLAENIQY
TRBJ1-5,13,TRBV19,ASSMPGSPNQPQH
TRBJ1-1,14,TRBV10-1,ASSERSLRGGTEAF
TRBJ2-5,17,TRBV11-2,ASSQTLAGGGGFQETQY
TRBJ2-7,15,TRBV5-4,ASSLAGLAGVTYEQY
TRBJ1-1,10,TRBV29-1,SVQTGNTEAF
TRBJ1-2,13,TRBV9,ASSVGGDSYNGYT
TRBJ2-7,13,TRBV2,ASSEGKAGYYEQY
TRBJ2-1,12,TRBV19,ASSISLVSNEQF
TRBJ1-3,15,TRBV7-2,ASSLYRQGWSGNTIY
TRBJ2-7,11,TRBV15,ATSRDTGYEQY
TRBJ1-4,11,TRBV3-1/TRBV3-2,ASSQDRAEKLF
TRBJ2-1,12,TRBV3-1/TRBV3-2,ASSQLLANNEQF
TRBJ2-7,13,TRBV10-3,AISGPGGVRNEQY
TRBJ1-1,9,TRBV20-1,SAGRPTTAF
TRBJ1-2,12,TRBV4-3,ASSQDFENYGYT
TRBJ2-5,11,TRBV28,ASSLWEEETQY
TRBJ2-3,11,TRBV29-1,SVSDGYTDTQY
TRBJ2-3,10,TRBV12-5,ASGQSTDTQY
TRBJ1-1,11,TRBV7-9,ASSRDRPGRAF
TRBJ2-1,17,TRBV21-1,ASSATGTSGPSSYNEQF
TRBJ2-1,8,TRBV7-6,AWGDPEQF
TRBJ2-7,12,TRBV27,ASSPTTSPGEQY
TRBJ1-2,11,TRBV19,ASSAGQNSGYT
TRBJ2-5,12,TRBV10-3,ATTSGRAEETQY
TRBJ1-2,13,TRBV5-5,ASSPPGGVGYGYT
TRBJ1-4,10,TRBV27,ASRAGSKKLF
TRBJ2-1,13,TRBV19,ASSTLAGGGDEQF
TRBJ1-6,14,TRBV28,GIQGQGPSYNSPLH
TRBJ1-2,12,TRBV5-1,ASSQLSTGPGYT